This entry lists 30 T cell receptor beta chains sequenced from one sample in a study of T cells after yellow fever vaccination. MiXCR was run by TCRdb on the 5' RACE reads, yielding one entry per CDR3 protein. The table lists about 500,000 distinct CDR3 sequences, approximately 16% of them singletons. Sequencing used PBMCs, obtained 5 days after the first yellow fever vaccination. The receptors derive from a man younger than 35 who received the YFV17D yellow fever vaccine.

This clonotype was seen a few times. The CDR3: CASSLGRGGKTQYF. The CDR3 DNA follows: TGTGCCAGCAGCCTCGGACGGGGCGGGAAGACCCAGTACTTC. V gene TRBV14 combines with J gene TRBJ2-5; TRBD2 might be the D (6 bases). V lost 4 bases, J lost 6 bases, and 15 bases lay in between. This CDR3 region has 14 residues. The germline CDR1 and CDR2 sequences are SGHDN and FVKESK.

The J gene is TRBJ1-1, the V gene TRBV12-3 or TRBV12-4; 8 bases agree with TRBD1. With 7 bases clipped from V and 1 base from J, the junction kept 14 bases outside the gene matches. The CDR3 sequence is 17 residues long. The CDR3 DNA follows: TGTGCCAGCAACCCGGGCGGCAGGGGGCTTACGAACACTGAAGCTTTCTTT. This sequence encodes CASNPGGRGLTNTEAFF.

The chain couples TRBV14 to TRBJ2-5; D is undetermined. Trimming removed 2 bases at V and 5 bases at J, with 21 bases between. Germline loops: CDR1 SGHDN, CDR2 FVKESK. This CDR3 is built from 17 residues. CDR3 protein: CASSQKVGQFGIETQYF. In DNA form, the CDR3 reads TGTGCCAGCAGCCAAAAAGTAGGCCAGTTTGGGATCGAGACCCAGTACTTC.

This clonotype appeared a few times. As DNA, the CDR3 is TGTGCCAGCAGCCCACGGACAGGGGCTGCTATTGATGGCTACACCTTC. This gives the protein CASSPRTGAAIDGYTF. This chain joins TRBV7-3 and TRBJ1-2; 9 nucleotides agree with TRBD1. The germline V gene has CDR1 SGHTA and CDR2 FQGTGA. The CDR3 contains 16 residues. V was clipped by 5 bases and J by 6 bases; unmatched bases: 13.

The CDR3: CASSLDFTNTEAFF. The CDR3 DNA reads TGTGCCAGCAGCTTAGATTTCACCAACACTGAAGCTTTCTTT. The rearrangement links TRBV7-8 to TRBJ1-1; D is ambiguous. The ends were cut back, 1 base at V and 2 bases at J, with 8 bases in the middle. Germline values: CDR1 SGHVS, CDR2 FQNEAQ. The CDR3 is 14 residues long.

There are a few counts of this clonotype. Here the CDR3 DNA reads TGTGCCAGCAGTTTTACGGCATTGGAGACCCAGTACTTC. Amino acid sequence: CASSFTALETQYF. V usage is TRBV12-3 or TRBV12-4 and J usage is TRBJ2-5; D uncertain. V lost 3 bases, J lost 5 bases, and 10 bases lay in between. The CDR3 spans 13 residues.

V is TRBV27 and J is TRBJ2-1, with 8 bases identical to TRBD2. V shed 4 bases and J 0 bases; nucleotides not matched to a gene: 8. Per the germline V gene, CDR1 is MNHEY and CDR2 is SMNVEV (reference sequence). CDR3 length equals 17 residues. The CDR3 bases are TGTGCCAGCAGTTGGCGGGGGGACGCGAGCTCCTACAATGAGCAGTTCTTC. This encodes CASSWRGDASSYNEQFF.

This clonotype has a handful of counts. The J gene is TRBJ1-1, the V gene TRBV10-3; the match to TRBD1 covers 7 bases. Germline V gene lookup returns CDR1 ENHRY and CDR2 SYGVKD. CDR3 size: 14 residues. V trimming: 1 base; J trimming: 1 base; junction bases outside the gene matches: 0. The CDR3 is CAISEYRGNTEAFF. CDR3 DNA sequence: TGTGCCATCAGTGAGTACAGGGGGAACACTGAAGCTTTCTTT.

The chain has TRBV10-3 and TRBJ2-1; D uncertain. The CDR3 extends over 13 amino acids. Germline V gene sequence: CDR1 ENHRY, CDR2 SYGVKD. V lost 3 bases, J lost 0 bases, and 3 bases lay in between. CDR3 loop: CAISDVSYNEQFF. The CDR3 DNA reads as TGTGCCATCAGTGATGTCTCCTACAATGAGCAGTTCTTC.

On this clonotype: Relative to the germline gene, one junction end is altered; a read error may explain this. The chain has TRBV20-1 and TRBJ1-5, with D possibly TRBD1 on 5 matching bases. Germline CDR1 DFQATT, CDR2 SNEGSKA (reference sequence). The CDR3 is 15 residues long. The DNA of the CDR3 is TGCATTGCTCCCCCCGGGGGTTATAGCAATCAGCCCCAGCATTTT. It translates to CIAPPGGYSNQPQHF.

This clonotype was recorded a few times. DNA of the CDR3: TGTGCCAGCAGCTTCTGGCGGAACACTGAAGCTTTCTTT. Translated: CASSFWRNTEAFF. This sequence joins TRBV7-9 and TRBJ1-1, with unresolved D. Germline V gene data show CDR1 as SEHNR and CDR2 as FQNEAQ (reference sequence). Trimming cost V 3 bases and J 1 base, with 6 bases left between them. The CDR3 extends over 13 amino acids.

This clonotype was seen ten or more times. The chain uses TRBV24-1 and TRBJ2-7; 8 bases are a match to TRBD2. The CDR3 extends over 15 amino acids. The V gene's germline CDR1 is KGHDR and CDR2 SFDVKD. Trimming took 7 bases from V and 3 from J; bases not matched to a gene: 10. The CDR3 region has the DNA TGTGCCACCAGCTCCCGGCATAGCGGGGACTACGAGCAGTACGTC. Amino acids: CATSSRHSGDYEQYV.

The genes are TRBV29-1 and TRBJ2-5, with 12 positions matching TRBD2. From germline, CDR1 is SQVTM and CDR2 ANQGSEA. The V gene end was trimmed by 4 bases and the J gene end by 5 bases; junction bases not matched to a gene: 8. CDR3 length: 15 amino acids. The CDR3 loop is CSVGPSGGESETQYF. The CDR3 coding sequence is TGCAGCGTTGGTCCTAGCGGGGGGGAGTCGGAGACCCAGTACTTC.

The chain combines TRBV10-2 with TRBJ2-2; D perhaps matches TRBD2 (6 bases). The CDR3 sequence is 15 residues long. The germline V and J ends were trimmed by 3 bases and 4 bases, with 12 bases remaining between them. The germline V gene has CDR1 WSHSY and CDR2 SAAADI. CDR3 sequence reads: CASSDPGTVTGELFF. The CDR3 DNA reads TGCGCCAGCAGTGATCCCGGGACTGTCACCGGGGAGCTGTTTTTT.

This clonotype was observed many times. V and J are TRBV7-9 and TRBJ2-1; no reliable D call. Germline loops: CDR1 SEHNR, CDR2 FQNEAQ (reference sequence). The V and J ends lost 5 bases and 6 bases respectively, with 8 bases between them. This CDR3 spans 12 amino acids. In DNA, the CDR3 is TGTGCCAGCAGCCTAATAGCCAATGAGCAGTTCTTC. Its translation is CASSLIANEQFF.

This chain uses TRBV6-5 with TRBJ2-7; 7 nucleotides align to TRBD1. The CDR3 sequence is 14 residues long. V was clipped by 4 bases and J by 1 base; unmatched bases: 4. CDR1 is MNHEY and CDR2 is SVGAGI in the germline V gene. The CDR3 sequence: CASSWGQQSYEQYF. Written as DNA, the CDR3 is TGTGCCAGCAGTTGGGGACAGCAATCCTACGAGCAGTACTTC.

This clonotype was recorded many times. The gene calls are TRBV12-5 and TRBJ2-1; 12 bases fit TRBD1. This CDR3 is built from 17 residues. J lost 8 bases, V lost 1 base, and 9 bases had no gene match. CDR1 and CDR2 (germline): LGHNT, FRNRAP. The chain's CDR3 is CASGLAPGQGARDEQFF. The CDR3 region has the DNA TGTGCTAGTGGTTTGGCCCCGGGACAGGGGGCTAGAGATGAGCAGTTCTTC.

This sequence joins TRBV6-2 or TRBV6-3 and TRBJ1-1; the D is unclear. Germline CDR1 MNHEY, CDR2 SVGEGT. Between the trimmed V and J ends, which lost 4 bases and 1 base, there was a span of 13 bases. This CDR3 has 15 amino acids. The CDR3 reads CASSSTLAGNTEAFF. Here the CDR3 DNA reads TGTGCCAGCAGTTCCACCTTGGCAGGGAACACTGAAGCTTTCTTT.

The sample holds a few counts of this clonotype. The chain carries TRBV7-2 and TRBJ2-1; 8 bases are shared with TRBD1. The CDR3 consists of 16 residues. Per the germline V gene, CDR1 is SGHTA and CDR2 is FQGNSA. V lost 0 bases and J lost 3; bases outside the gene matches: 4. The CDR3 bases are TGTGCCAGCAGCTTAGCGCAGGGGGCAGGCTACAATGAGCAGTTCTTC. Amino acid sequence: CASSLAQGAGYNEQFF.

This clonotype has just a few counts. The chain couples TRBV27 to TRBJ2-1; D may correspond to TRBD1 or TRBD2 (5 bases each). This CDR3 spans 15 amino acids. The V end was cut by 6 bases, the J end by 0 bases, with 12 bases between. Germline values: CDR1 MNHEY, CDR2 SMNVEV (reference sequence). This CDR3 reads CASRLGTVSYNEQFF. The CDR3 DNA follows: TGTGCCAGCAGGTTAGGGACCGTCTCCTACAATGAGCAGTTCTTC.

This clonotype was counted many times. The chain uses TRBV5-1 and TRBJ1-2; no clear D gene. CDR3 length: 13 residues. Germline assignment: CDR1 SGHRS and CDR2 YFSETQ. Trimming pared 1 base from V and 2 bases from J, leaving 6 bases between. The CDR3 nucleotides read TGCGCCAGCAGCTTGCCGGAGAACTATGGCTACACCTTC. Translation gives CASSLPENYGYTF.

This clonotype was seen at least ten times. The chain couples TRBV12-3 or TRBV12-4 to TRBJ2-3, with D unresolved. The CDR3 sequence is 14 residues long. The germline V and J ends were trimmed by 2 bases and 1 base, with 7 bases remaining between them. The CDR3 is CASSLPPGTDTQYF. In DNA, the CDR3 is TGTGCCAGCAGTTTACCCCCCGGCACAGATACGCAGTATTTT.

The chain has TRBV7-9 and TRBJ2-1; D might be TRBD2 (7 bases). The CDR3 sequence is 12 residues long. Germline V gives CDR1 SEHNR, CDR2 FQNEAQ (reference sequence). V was clipped by 7 bases and J by 9 bases, with 13 bases between them. The CDR3 DNA follows: TGTGCCAGCAAGGGGGGGCGTATTGAGCAGTTCTTC. This gives the protein CASKGGRIEQFF.

The chain is built from TRBV5-1 and TRBJ2-5; D remains ambiguous. Germline values: CDR1 SGHRS, CDR2 YFSETQ. The V and J ends lost 2 bases and 3 bases respectively, with 14 bases between them. This CDR3 has 15 amino acids. CDR3 nucleotide sequence: TGCGCCAGCAGCTTTCTCGTGGTTCGCGAAGAGACCCAGTACTTC. Protein sequence: CASSFLVVREETQYF.

In this sample, this clonotype turned up a few times. J is TRBJ1-5 and V is TRBV10-3; the match to TRBD1 covers 9 bases. The germline CDR1 and CDR2 sequences are ENHRY and SYGVKD. The V segment lost 2 bases and the J segment 6 bases; nucleotides outside the gene matches: 11. This CDR3 spans 17 amino acids. In nucleotides, the CDR3 is TGTGCCATCAGTGAGGACCCAGGACAGGGGTGGAGTCAGCCCCAGCATTTT. Protein: CAISEDPGQGWSQPQHF.

There are a few counts of this clonotype. The chain has TRBV20-1 and TRBJ2-7; D might be TRBD2 (6 bases). Germline V gene data show CDR1 as DFQATT and CDR2 as SNEGSKA (reference sequence). Trimming took 6 bases from V and 6 from J, leaving 15 bases between them. The CDR3 consists of 12 residues. CDR3 loop: CSANDQGGEQYF. The CDR3, as DNA: TGCAGTGCAAACGACCAGGGAGGCGAGCAGTACTTC.

In DNA, the CDR3 is TGCGCCAGCAGCTTGAAAAACAGCTTTATCACAGATACGCAGTATTTT. It encodes CASSLKNSFITDTQYF. This rearrangement joins TRBV5-1 to TRBJ2-3, with D uncertain. Trimming left V 1 base short and J 2 bases short, with 14 bases between. The CDR3 covers 16 residues. The germline V gene has CDR1 SGHRS and CDR2 YFSETQ.

In this sample, this clonotype turned up a few times. The chain has TRBV9 and TRBJ2-6, with D perhaps TRBD2 (6 bases). Germline CDR1 and CDR2: SGDLS and YYNGEE. The CDR3 is 15 residues long. The V end was cut by 3 bases, the J end by 14 bases, with 21 bases between. CDR3 loop: CASSALTAGNSILTF. For the CDR3, the DNA is TGTGCCAGCAGCGCCTTGACAGCGGGCAATTCGATCCTGACTTTC.

In its sample, this clonotype was seen once. V gene TRBV5-4 combines with J gene TRBJ2-1, with a tentative D call TRBD2 (5 bases). The CDR3 has 13 residues. Per the germline V gene, CDR1 is SGHNT and CDR2 is YYREEE (reference sequence). The V and J ends lost 3 bases and 7 bases respectively, with 11 bases between them. The CDR3 sequence is CASSSGLTNEQFF. The CDR3 DNA sequence: TGTGCCAGCAGCTCAGGACTCACTAATGAGCAGTTCTTC.

This rearrangement joins TRBV5-1 to TRBJ2-3; 8 bases line up with TRBD2. The CDR3 has 16 amino acids. V lost 0 bases and J lost 2; bases outside the gene matches: 5. Germline assignment: CDR1 SGHRS and CDR2 YFSETQ. This CDR3 reads CASSLAGLGLTDTQYF. The CDR3 bases are TGCGCCAGCAGCTTGGCGGGACTAGGGCTCACAGATACGCAGTATTTT.